The following is a T cell receptor (beta chain) sequence with its context. Its antigen is unknown. cDNA libraries for TCR beta contained unique molecular identifiers. It was from approximately 0.91 to 9.4 million T cells that some 500,000 cDNA molecules came. TCRdb redid the calling of the PCR reads with MiXCR, one entry per CDR3 protein. The repertoire includes roughly 430,000 distinct CDR3 sequences, approximately 37% of them detected once, and about 8% sits in the top ten. This sample is part of a study of post-analysis software for immune sequencing data. CDR3 length equals 12 residues. V dropped 5 bases and J dropped 1 base, with 7 bases sitting between them. Germline V gene lookup returns CDR1 DFQATT and CDR2 SNEGSKA (reference sequence). The study, taken as a whole, reports: TRBV segments more frequent in patients than in controls numbered a few and included TRBV5-6, TRBV5-1 and TRBV20-1.

Source material: blood. The V and J genes are TRBV20-1 and TRBJ2-3, with D possibly matching TRBD1 (5 bases). The clonotype comes from a girl aged 2-10 years with multiple sclerosis. CDR3 loop: CSAGHRTDTQYF. The CDR3 region has the DNA TGCAGTGCTGGACATCGCACAGATACGCAGTATTTT.